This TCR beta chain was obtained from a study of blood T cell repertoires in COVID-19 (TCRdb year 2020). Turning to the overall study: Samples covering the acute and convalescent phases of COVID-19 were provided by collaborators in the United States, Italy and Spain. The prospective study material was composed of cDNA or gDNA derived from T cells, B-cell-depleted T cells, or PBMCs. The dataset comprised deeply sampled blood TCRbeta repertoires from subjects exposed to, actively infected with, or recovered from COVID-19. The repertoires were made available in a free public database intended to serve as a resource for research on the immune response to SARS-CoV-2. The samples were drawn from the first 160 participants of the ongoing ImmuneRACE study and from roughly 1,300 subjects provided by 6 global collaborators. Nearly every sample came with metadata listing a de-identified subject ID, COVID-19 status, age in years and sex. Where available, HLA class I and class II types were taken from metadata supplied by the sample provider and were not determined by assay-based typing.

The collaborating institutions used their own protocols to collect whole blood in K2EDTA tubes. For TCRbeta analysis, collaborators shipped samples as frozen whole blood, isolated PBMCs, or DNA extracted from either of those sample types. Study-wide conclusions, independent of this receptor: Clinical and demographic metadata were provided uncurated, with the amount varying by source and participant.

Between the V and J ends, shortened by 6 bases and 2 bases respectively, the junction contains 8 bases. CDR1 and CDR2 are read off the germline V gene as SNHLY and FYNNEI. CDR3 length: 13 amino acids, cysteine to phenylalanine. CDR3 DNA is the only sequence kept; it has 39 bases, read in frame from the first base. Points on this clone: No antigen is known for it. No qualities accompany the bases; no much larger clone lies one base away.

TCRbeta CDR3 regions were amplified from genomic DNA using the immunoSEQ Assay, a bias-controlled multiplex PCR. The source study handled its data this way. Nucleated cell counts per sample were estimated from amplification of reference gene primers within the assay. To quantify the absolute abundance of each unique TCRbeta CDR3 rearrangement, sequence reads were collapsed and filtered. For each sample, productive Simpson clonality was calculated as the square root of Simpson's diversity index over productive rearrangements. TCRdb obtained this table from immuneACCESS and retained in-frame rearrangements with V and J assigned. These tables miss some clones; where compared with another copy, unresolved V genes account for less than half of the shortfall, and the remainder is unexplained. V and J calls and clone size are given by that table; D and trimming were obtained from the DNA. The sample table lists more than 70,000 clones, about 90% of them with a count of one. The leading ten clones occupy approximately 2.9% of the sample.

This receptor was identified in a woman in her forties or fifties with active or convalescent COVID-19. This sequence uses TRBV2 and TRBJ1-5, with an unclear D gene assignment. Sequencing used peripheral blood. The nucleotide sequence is TGTGCCAGCAGATTTACAGGCAATCAGCCCCAGCATTTT. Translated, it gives CASRFTGNQPQHF.